The rows below give T cell receptor beta chains drawn from one sample of a study of blood T cell repertoires in COVID-19. Here immunoSEQ multiplex PCR was the method, and the copy in TCRdb shows in-frame clones only, minus some. The repertoire includes approximately 200,000 clones, over 75% of them detected once, and around 11% sits in the top ten. Sequencing was carried out using peripheral blood. Every receptor here comes from a woman aged 45 to 65 with acute or convalescent COVID-19. The CDR3 runs from the conserved cysteine through the conserved F or W. The order of the fields is clone size, J gene, V gene, D gene, CDR3 DNA, CDR3 protein. A D gene is named only where the DNA matches it firmly. Only part of the rows carry a size: once, few, many, or a class if the clone is expanded.

- TRBJ1-4 TRBV7-9 TRBD1 TGTGCCAGCAGCACAGGACAGGGGACGGCTAATGAAAAACTGTTTTTT CASSTGQGTANEKLFF
once TRBJ2-2 TRBV2 TRBD1 TGTGCCAGCACCGAGCCGGGACAGGGGGCCCTTCTCGACACCGGGGAGCTGTTTTTT CASTEPGQGALLDTGELFF
- TRBJ1-5 TRBV21-1 - TGTGCCAGCAGCAAAGCGGAGGAGTCCAATCAGCCCCAGCATTTT CASSKAEESNQPQHF
- TRBJ1-1 TRBV6-6 TRBD1 TGTGCCAGCAGTCGACCGGGACAGGGGCTAAACACTGAAGCTTTCTTT CASSRPGQGLNTEAFF
- TRBJ2-2 TRBV19 - TGTGCCAGTAGTATCCCCGGGATATCGAACACCGGGGAGCTGTTTTTT CASSIPGISNTGELFF
- TRBJ2-3 TRBV9 TRBD2 TGTGCCAGCAGCCTGACTAGCGGGAGGGGGGATACGCAGTATTTT CASSLTSGRGDTQYF
- TRBJ1-2 TRBV2 - TGTGCCAGCACCCCGACATTAGCTAACTATGGCTACACCTTC CASTPTLANYGYTF
- TRBJ2-7 TRBV6-5 TRBD1 TGTGCCAGCAGGTTAGGTGGGACAGGGTCCTACGAGCAGTACTTC CASRLGGTGSYEQYF
- TRBJ2-7 TRBV6-4 TRBD1 TGTGCCAGCCCACCGGGACAGGGGTTGTGGCGGGCCTACGAGCAGTACTTC CASPPGQGLWRAYEQYF
few TRBJ2-7 TRBV7-8 - TGTGCCAGCAGCGCCGGGACTTTCGAGCAGTACTTC CASSAGTFEQYF
few TRBJ1-6 TRBV3-1/TRBV3-2 - TGTGCCAGCGCTCTTGCGGGTTTTTATTCACCCCTCCACTTT CASALAGFYSPLHF
- TRBJ1-6 TRBV6-4 TRBD1 TGTGCCAGCAGTGACCAACCGGGACAGGGTCCCCAACTGCTCCACTTT CASSDQPGQGPQLLHF
- TRBJ2-7 TRBV10-2 TRBD2 TGCGCCAGCGCCCCTAACCTAGCGGGGGCCGCCTACGAGCAGTACTTC CASAPNLAGAAYEQYF
- TRBJ1-2 TRBV9 - TGTGCCAGCAGCGTAGGTGCAGGGAACTATGGCTACACCTTC CASSVGAGNYGYTF
- TRBJ2-3 TRBV11-2 TRBD2 TGTGCCAGCAGCTTAGCGGGGGGGAGCCGCACAGATACGCAGTATTTT CASSLAGGSRTDTQYF
- TRBJ2-7 TRBV6-5 TRBD1 TGTGCCAGCAGTTCTCGAGGACAGGACCGCGAGCAGTACTTC CASSSRGQDREQYF
- TRBJ2-3 TRBV7-2 TRBD2 TGTGCCAGCAGCTGGACTAGCGGGCGTCAAACGGGGACAGATACGCAGTATTTT CASSWTSGRQTGTDTQYF
- TRBJ2-7 TRBV7-9 TRBD2 TGTGCCAGCAGCTCGACGACTAGCGGGGTCTCCTACGAGCAGTACTTC CASSSTTSGVSYEQYF
- TRBJ2-3 TRBV7-2 - TGTGCCAGCAGCTTACGGGTCCAGCGGGATACGCAGTATTTT CASSLRVQRDTQYF
- TRBJ1-1 TRBV7-2 - TGTGCCAGCAGCCGCGGACAGAACACTGAAGCTTTCTTT CASSRGQNTEAFF
- TRBJ1-4 TRBV6-5 TRBD1 TGTGCCAGCGGGGACAGGGGGCTGAATGAAAAACTGTTTTTT CASGDRGLNEKLFF
- TRBJ1-2 TRBV7-2 TRBD1 TGTGCCAGCAGCTTAGAGAGGGGACAGGGTGGTTATGGCTACACCTTC CASSLERGQGGYGYTF
few TRBJ2-3 TRBV7-6 TRBD1 TGTGCCAGCAGCTATAAGACAGGGGGCATGGCAGATACGCAGTATTTT CASSYKTGGMADTQYF
once TRBJ1-6 TRBV5-6 TRBD1 TGTGCCAGCAGCTGGCGGGACAGAACTAATTCACCCCTCCACTTT CASSWRDRTNSPLHF
- TRBJ2-3 TRBV11-2 - TGTGCCAGCAGCTTAGGGGGCAGGGGCACAGATACGCAGTATTTT CASSLGGRGTDTQYF
- TRBJ1-3 TRBV30 - TGTGCCTGGAGTGTATCAGGGCCCAAGACCATATATTTT CAWSVSGPKTIYF
- TRBJ1-6 TRBV6-5 - TGTGCCAGCAGTTACTCGACGGGAAAAGTTTCACCCCTCCACTTT CASSYSTGKVSPLHF
- TRBJ1-2 TRBV4-3 - TGCGCCAGCAGCCAAGTGGGAGTGGGAGACTATGGCTACACCTTC CASSQVGVGDYGYTF
- TRBJ2-1 TRBV6-5 TRBD2 TGTGCCAGCAGTTACTCGCACGGGAGGAACAATGAGCAGTTCTTC CASSYSHGRNNEQFF
- TRBJ1-5 TRBV14 - TGTGCCAGCAGCCAAGGAGGAGGCAATCAGCCCCAGCATTTT CASSQGGGNQPQHF
- TRBJ2-7 TRBV18 - TGTGCCAGCTCACCACGGGACACCGAGCAGTACTTC CASSPRDTEQYF
- TRBJ1-2 TRBV2 - TGTGCCAGCAGTGAAGCGCTTCGCAGGGGCGAGCACTATGGCTACACCTTC CASSEALRRGEHYGYTF
- TRBJ2-3 TRBV25-1 TRBD2 TGTGCCAGCAGTGAATATGGCCTTGGGAGGGGCACAGATACGCAGTATTTT CASSEYGLGRGTDTQYF
- TRBJ2-1 TRBV13 TRBD2 TGTGCCACCCACCCCCGGGGTCTAGCGGGATCACTTTACAATGAGCAGTTCTTC CATHPRGLAGSLYNEQFF
- TRBJ2-1 TRBV7-8 - TGTGCCAGCAGCTCCCCTGCCACTAATTACAATGAGCAGTTCTTC CASSSPATNYNEQFF
- TRBJ2-5 TRBV5-8 TRBD1 TGTGCCAGCAGCTTGGGGACAGGGGGACAAGAGACCCAGTACTTC CASSLGTGGQETQYF
- TRBJ2-7 TRBV7-2 - TGTGCCAGCAGCTTAGGTAGCCTCTCCTACGAGCAGTACTTC CASSLGSLSYEQYF
- TRBJ2-7 TRBV24-1 - TGTGCCACCAGTCCGAGGCAAGCAGTTTACGAGCAGTACTTC CATSPRQAVYEQYF
- TRBJ2-3 TRBV6-6 TRBD2 TGTGCCAGCTCCTCGGAGGGAGGGCTCAGGACAGATACGCAGTATTTT CASSSEGGLRTDTQYF
- TRBJ1-4 TRBV29-1 - TGCAGCGTTGAAGCTCCGCCGGGAAAACTGTTTTTT CSVEAPPGKLFF
- TRBJ2-7 TRBV4-2 TRBD1 TGTGCCAGCAGCGCAGGACAGGGCTTCTACGAGCAGTACTTC CASSAGQGFYEQYF
- TRBJ1-2 TRBV5-4 TRBD1 TGTGCCAGCAGCTTTGACAGGGACCTTTATGGCTACACCTTC CASSFDRDLYGYTF
- TRBJ1-5 TRBV19 - TGTGCCAGTAGTATAGAGGGCCGATTGAGGCCCCAGCATTTT CASSIEGRLRPQHF
- TRBJ1-3 TRBV6-5 TRBD1 TGTGCCAGCAGACCTACAGGGGCTGGAAACACCATATATTTT CASRPTGAGNTIYF
- TRBJ1-2 TRBV10-3 - TGTGCCATCAGTGAGGGCAGGGCGGACTATGGCTACACCTTC CAISEGRADYGYTF
- TRBJ2-7 TRBV6-6 - TGTGCCAGCAGTCATGGACAGTACGAAGGCGAGCAGTACTTC CASSHGQYEGEQYF
- TRBJ2-7 TRBV12-3/TRBV12-4 TRBD1 TGTGCCAGCAGTCCGACAGGGTCACAGCAGTACTTC CASSPTGSQQYF
- TRBJ1-5 TRBV19 - TGTGCCAGTAGTACGACGGGGAGGAATCAGCCCCAGCATTTT CASSTTGRNQPQHF
- TRBJ2-3 TRBV5-6 TRBD1 TGTGCCAGCAGCACGAACAGGGGAGCCACCACCAGCACAGATACGCAGTATTTT CASSTNRGATTSTDTQYF
- TRBJ1-2 TRBV28 - TGTGCCAGCAGTCCCGAGGCCCCACCAAGAAACTATGGCTACACCTTC CASSPEAPPRNYGYTF
- TRBJ2-7 TRBV6-5 - TGTGCCAGCAGTACGGGGACCTACGAGCAGTACTTC CASSTGTYEQYF
once TRBJ2-7 TRBV9 - TGTGCCAGCAGCGTAGGGGCGCGGGGATCCTACGAGCAGTACTTC CASSVGARGSYEQYF
few TRBJ2-7 TRBV12-3/TRBV12-4 - TGTGCCAGCAGTTTGACGGGCTACGAGCAGTACTTC CASSLTGYEQYF
- TRBJ2-4 TRBV3-1/TRBV3-2 - TGTGCCAGCAGCCTCCTAGGTGATGCCCAGTACTTC CASSLLGDAQYF
- TRBJ1-4 TRBV15 - TGTGCCACCAGCAGAAAGACAGGTGCCTATAATGAAAAACTGTTTTTT CATSRKTGAYNEKLFF
- TRBJ1-4 TRBV28 TRBD1 TGTGCCAGCACGATGACAGGGAAGGGTGAAAAACTGTTTTTT CASTMTGKGEKLFF
- TRBJ2-7 TRBV5-6 - TGTGCCAGCAGCTTTGACAGAGATTACGAGCAGTACTTC CASSFDRDYEQYF
few TRBJ2-3 TRBV19 TRBD2 TGTGCCAGTAGTATAGGTTGGCTAGCGGGATCAGATACGCAGTATTTT CASSIGWLAGSDTQYF